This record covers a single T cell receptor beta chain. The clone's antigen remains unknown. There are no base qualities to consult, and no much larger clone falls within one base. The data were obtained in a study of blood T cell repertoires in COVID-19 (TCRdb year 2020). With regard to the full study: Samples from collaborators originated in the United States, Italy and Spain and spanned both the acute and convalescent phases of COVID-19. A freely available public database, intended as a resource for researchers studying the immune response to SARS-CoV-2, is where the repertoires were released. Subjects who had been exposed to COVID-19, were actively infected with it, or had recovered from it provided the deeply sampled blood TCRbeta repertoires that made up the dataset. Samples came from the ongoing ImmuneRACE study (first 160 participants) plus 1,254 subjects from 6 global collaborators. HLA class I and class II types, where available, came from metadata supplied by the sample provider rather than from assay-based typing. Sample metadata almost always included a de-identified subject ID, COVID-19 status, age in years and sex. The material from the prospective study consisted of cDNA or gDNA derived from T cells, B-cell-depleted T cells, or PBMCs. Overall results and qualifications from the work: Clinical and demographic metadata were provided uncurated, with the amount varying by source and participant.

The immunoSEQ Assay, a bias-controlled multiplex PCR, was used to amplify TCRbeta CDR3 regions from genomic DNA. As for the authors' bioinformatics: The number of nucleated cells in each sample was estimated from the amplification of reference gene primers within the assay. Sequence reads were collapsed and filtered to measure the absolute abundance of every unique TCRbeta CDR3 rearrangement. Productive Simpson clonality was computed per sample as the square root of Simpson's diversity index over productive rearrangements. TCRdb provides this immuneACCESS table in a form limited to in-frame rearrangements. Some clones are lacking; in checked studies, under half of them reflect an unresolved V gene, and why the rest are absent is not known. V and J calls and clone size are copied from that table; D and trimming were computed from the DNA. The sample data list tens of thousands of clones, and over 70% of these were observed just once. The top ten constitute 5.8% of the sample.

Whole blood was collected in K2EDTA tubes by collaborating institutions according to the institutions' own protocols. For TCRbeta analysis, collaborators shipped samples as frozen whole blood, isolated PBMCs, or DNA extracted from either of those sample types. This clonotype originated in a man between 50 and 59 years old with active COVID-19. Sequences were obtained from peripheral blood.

The CDR3 protein: CATRGTTGGEQYF. The DNA reads TGTGCCACCAGAGGGACAACCGGTGGCGAGCAGTACTTC. This sequence uses TRBV24-1 and TRBJ2-7; the D segment could be TRBD1, given 6 matching bases. CDR1 and CDR2 (KGHDR, SFDVKD) derive from the germline V gene. At the junction V is shortened by 7 bases and J by 6 bases, with 15 bases in between. The CDR3 goes from the cysteine to the phenylalanine over 13 residues. Just the 39-base CDR3 DNA is kept, in frame starting at base 1.